This T cell receptor (beta chain) stems from a study of CD8+CD57+ T cells in acquired aplastic anemia. This CDR3 region has 14 residues. V was shortened by 2 bases and J by 6 bases, with 13 bases between the two germline ends. The sequenced patients had an expansion of CD8+CD57+ cells seen by flow cytometry. Severe acquired aplastic anemia was diagnosed in all patients. Blood came from patients not yet given any therapy. TCR beta VDJ and CDR3 profiles were obtained from a genomic DNA template. TCRdb itself ran the reads through MiXCR, one entry per CDR3 protein. Of about 200,000 distinct CDR3 sequences listed, 50% to 70% were seen once; the top ten hold about three fifths.

The sequence was obtained from a human donor with aplastic anemia. The sequenced sample was sorted CD4+, CD8+, or CD8+CD57+ T cells (not recorded which) from PBMCs. The gene calls are TRBV12-3 or TRBV12-4 and TRBJ1-1; D is perhaps TRBD1 (5 bases). Here the CDR3 DNA reads TGTGCCAGCAGTTTATCCGGGACGGGCGCTGAAGCTTTCTTT. Its translation: CASSLSGTGAEAFF.